This T cell receptor beta chain was recorded in a study of blood T cell repertoires in COVID-19 (dated by TCRdb to 2020 to 2021). Regarding the research as a whole: Collaborator samples came from the United States, Italy and Spain and covered acute and convalescent phases of COVID-19. The dataset comprised deeply sampled blood TCRbeta repertoires from subjects exposed to, actively infected with, or recovered from COVID-19. The samples were drawn from the first 160 participants of the ongoing ImmuneRACE study and from more than 1,000 subjects provided by 6 global collaborators. Where available, HLA class I and class II types were taken from metadata supplied by the sample provider and were not determined by assay-based typing. The repertoires were made available in a free public database intended to serve as a resource for research on the immune response to SARS-CoV-2. The prospective study material was composed of cDNA or gDNA derived from T cells, B-cell-depleted T cells, or PBMCs. The sample metadata nearly always contained a de-identified subject ID, COVID-19 status, age in years and sex.

About this clone itself: There is no known antigen for this receptor. The input lacks base qualities; no much larger clone sits a single base away.

Summary of the overall study and its limitations: The amount of clinical and demographic metadata varied by source and participant and was provided uncurated.

TCRbeta CDR3 regions were amplified from genomic DNA by means of the immunoSEQ Assay, a bias-controlled multiplex PCR. As for the original processing: Within the assay, amplification of reference gene primers was used to estimate how many nucleated cells each sample contained. To quantify the absolute abundance of each unique TCRbeta CDR3 rearrangement, sequence reads were collapsed and filtered. Productive Simpson clonality was computed per sample as the square root of Simpson's diversity index over productive rearrangements. Entries here come from immuneACCESS through TCRdb and include only in-frame sequences with V and J called. Some clones fail to appear in such tables; in the studies checked, an unresolved V gene covers under half of the shortfall, and the cause of the remainder is unknown. V and J calls plus clone size are reproduced from that table; the DNA served to infer D and trimming. In all, the sample holds more than 95,000 clones, and 70% to 85% of those were seen once. The ten top clones hold less than 9% of the sample.

Counted from cysteine to phenylalanine, this CDR3 has 15 amino acids. The CDR3 DNA has 45 bases and is translated from base 1. V loses 0 bases of germline sequence and J loses 0 bases, and the interval between the two ends is 9 bases. Taken from the germline V gene, the CDR1 and CDR2 loops are SGHRS and YFSETQ. Each collaborating institution followed its own protocols to collect whole blood in K2EDTA tubes. For TCRbeta analysis, collaborators shipped samples as frozen whole blood, isolated PBMCs, or DNA extracted from either of those sample types. This TCR came from a man between 65 and 85 years old with active or convalescent COVID-19. The sample taken for sequencing was peripheral blood. The sequence joins TRBV5-1 to TRBJ1-1; the D gene is unclear. The bases read TGCGCCAGCAGCTTGGCCGGCAGGATGAACACTGAAGCTTTCTTT. Its coded protein is CASSLAGRMNTEAFF.